Listed below are T cell receptor beta chains from one sample, sequenced in a study of shared clonotypes between healthy human individuals. Clones were sequenced by immunoSEQ multiplex PCR, and TCRdb holds only the in-frame ones, with some missing. Of approximately 1.9 million clones listed, 85% to 95% are singletons. Specimen: naive CD8+ T cells from PBMCs. The source of these receptors is a man aged 18 to 29 in good health. Some clones in this sample may be carry-over from other donors' samples. CDR3s include the opening cysteine and the closing phenylalanine or tryptophan. D genes are given only for firm matches. Where a row states a size, it is once, few, many or the class of an expanded clone; other rows omit it.

TGTGCCACCCGGCCATTCGCGATGAACACTGAAGCTTTCTTT	CATRPFAMNTEAFF	-	-	TRBV6-5	TRBJ1-1
TGTGCCAGCAGTTACTCGCCCGAGGCCGATACGCAGTATTTT	CASSYSPEADTQYF	-	-	TRBV6-5	TRBJ2-3
TGTGCCAGCAGTTTAACGGGCGGGGCAGGGACTGAAGCTTTCTTT	CASSLTGGAGTEAFF	-	-	TRBV28	TRBJ1-1
TGTGCCAGCAGCCCGACCGGACTAGCCAAAAACATTCAGTACTTC	CASSPTGLAKNIQYF	-	-	TRBV9	TRBJ2-4
TGTGCCAGCAGTTTAGATCCGGACAGGCCCCCAAAATACAATGAGCAGTTCTTC	CASSLDPDRPPKYNEQFF	-	TRBD1	TRBV28	TRBJ2-1
TGTGCCAGCAGGCTTGGACGTGGGGGGCGACGCGATGAGCAGTTCTTC	CASRLGRGGRRDEQFF	-	-	TRBV11-2	TRBJ2-1
TGTGCCAGCAGTTGGAAGCGGGGTAGCACAGATACGCAGTATTTT	CASSWKRGSTDTQYF	-	TRBD2	TRBV27	TRBJ2-3
TGTGCCAGCAGCTTATATGACCCCCCCCAGCGGCCCCATCCCTACGAGCAGTACTTC	CASSLYDPPQRPHPYEQYF	once	-	TRBV7-9	TRBJ2-7
TGTGCCAGCAGTCCTCGAGCGGGAGAGCAGGAGACCCAGTACTTC	CASSPRAGEQETQYF	-	TRBD2	TRBV6-6	TRBJ2-5
TGTGCCAGCAGCCAAGATAGGCGAAGCGGGGTGAACTACAATGAGCAGTTCTTC	CASSQDRRSGVNYNEQFF	-	TRBD2	TRBV4-2	TRBJ2-1
TGTGCCAGCAGTTGGAGTTCGGTTAAGGCCGGCCATGAGCAGTTCTTC	CASSWSSVKAGHEQFF	-	-	TRBV27	TRBJ2-1
TGCGCCACCGACGATGGGGGGCGCTGGGTATTGGACACTGAAGCTTTCTTT	CATDDGGRWVLDTEAFF	-	-	TRBV28	TRBJ1-1
TGCAGTGCTAGGGGGGTACCCGAGCAGTTCTTC	CSARGVPEQFF	-	-	TRBV20-1	TRBJ2-1
TGTGCCAGCAGCTTAGTCTCTTACTCCTACGAGCAGTACTTC	CASSLVSYSYEQYF	once	-	TRBV7-8	TRBJ2-7
TGTGCCAGCAGTTTTTCGCTAGCGGGAGGAGTTGAGCAGTTCTTC	CASSFSLAGGVEQFF	-	TRBD2	TRBV27	TRBJ2-1
TGCGCCAGCACGGGACAGTCTCTCTACGAGCAGTACTTC	CASTGQSLYEQYF	-	TRBD1	TRBV5-1	TRBJ2-7
TGTGCCAGCAGTTACTATACCGGGACAGGTACCTACGAGCAGTACTTC	CASSYYTGTGTYEQYF	-	TRBD1	TRBV6-6	TRBJ2-7
TGTGCCAGCAAGGGGACAGGGGGATCGGGCGGCTACACCTTC	CASKGTGGSGGYTF	-	TRBD1	TRBV6-1	TRBJ1-2
TGTGCCAGCAGTGCGGGACAATACTACAATGAGCAGTTCTTC	CASSAGQYYNEQFF	-	-	TRBV28	TRBJ2-1
TGTGCCAGCAGCTCCTCCGCCGGGGAAAGGGCAATTATGAACACTGAAGCTTTCTTT	CASSSSAGERAIMNTEAFF	-	-	TRBV7-9	TRBJ1-1
TGTGCCAGCTCTTCGAGGGGGTGGACTGAAGCTTTCTTT	CASSSRGWTEAFF	-	-	TRBV19	TRBJ1-1
TGTGCCAGCAGCTTAGGGATACGAAACACCATATATTTT	CASSLGIRNTIYF	-	-	TRBV11-2	TRBJ1-3
TGTGCCAGCAGCTTAGGAATCCGTTACGAGCAGTACTTC	CASSLGIRYEQYF	-	-	TRBV11-2	TRBJ2-7
TGTGCCAGCAGCGAAGGAGGCGCGGGAGTGGCAGATACGCAGTATTTT	CASSEGGAGVADTQYF	-	TRBD2	TRBV5-4	TRBJ2-3
TGTGCCAGCAGCTTAGTGGCAGGGGGCGCTAATGGCTACACCTTC	CASSLVAGGANGYTF	-	TRBD1	TRBV13	TRBJ1-2
TGTGCCAGCAGTGTAGGTGGTGAGGGGACCGAATACGAGCAGTACTTC	CASSVGGEGTEYEQYF	-	-	TRBV2	TRBJ2-7
TGTGCCAGCAGCTTGTCTCTAACGGTCGGGGAGCTGTTTTTT	CASSLSLTVGELFF	-	-	TRBV5-6	TRBJ2-2
TGTGCCAGCAGCTTAGGCGGGGGCAGTCAGCCCCAGCATTTT	CASSLGGGSQPQHF	-	-	TRBV5-6	TRBJ1-5
TGCGCCAGCAGCCAAGACAGTGCTAGCGGGATCTACGAGCAGTACTTC	CASSQDSASGIYEQYF	-	TRBD2	TRBV4-3	TRBJ2-7
TGTGCCAGCAGCGAGACTAGCGGGAGTCTCACCGGGGAGCTGTTTTTT	CASSETSGSLTGELFF	-	TRBD2	TRBV28	TRBJ2-2
TGTGCCAGCAGCTTTAGCGGGGGGCCGCCCTACGAGCAGTACTTC	CASSFSGGPPYEQYF	once	TRBD2	TRBV7-9	TRBJ2-7
TGTGCCAGCAGCTTAGAGACCGGAAAGCAGTTCTTC	CASSLETGKQFF	-	-	TRBV7-8	TRBJ2-1